Listed here is a single T cell receptor (beta chain). The data stem from a study of blood T cell repertoires in COVID-19. The repertoire was sequenced with immunoSEQ multiplex PCR; TCRdb's copy has only in-frame clones and lacks some. The sample yields fewer than 200,000 clones, 80% to 90% seen once. Trimming took 0 bases from V and 9 from J, leaving 9 bases between them. Germline V CDR1 and CDR2: MRHNA, SNTAGT. The CDR3 totals 13 residues. The chain carries TRBV6-4 and TRBJ2-1, with D hard to call. The sample was peripheral blood. This receptor was identified in a man between 18 and 29 years old who had recovered from COVID-19. The CDR3 DNA follows: TGTGCCAGCAGTGACTCGATTGAGAGTGAGCAGTTCTTC. Protein sequence: CASSDSIESEQFF.